The 2 T cell receptor beta chains below were found in one sample sequenced in a study of blood T cell repertoires in COVID-19. Profiled with immunoSEQ multiplex PCR; TCRdb holds only in-frame clones, not every one. This table has just over 60,000 clones, around four fifths appearing once. The sequenced sample was peripheral blood. These receptors all stem from a man aged 25 to 40 with COVID-19, enrolled during active disease.

The V gene is TRBV9, the J gene TRBJ1-1; possibly TRBD1 for D (6 bases). Trimming stripped 0 bases from V and 5 bases from J, with 11 bases between. Germline lookup yields CDR1 SGDLS and CDR2 YYNGEE. The CDR3 sequence is 14 residues long. CDR3 in DNA: TGTGCCAGCAGCGTAGGGGGCAGGGGTACTGAAGCTTTCTTT. It codes for CASSVGGRGTEAFF.

This rearrangement joins TRBV4-1 to TRBJ2-5; maybe TRBD2 (7 bases). Per germline, CDR1 MGHRA and CDR2 YSYEKL. The CDR3 covers 20 residues. Between the trimmed V and J ends, which lost 2 bases and 6 bases, there was a span of 31 bases. CDR3 nucleotides: TGCGCCAGCAGCCAATTTGTCGCAGTCGGGGGGCAGGTGGGAACGCAGACCCAGTACTTC. Amino acid sequence: CASSQFVAVGGQVGTQTQYF.